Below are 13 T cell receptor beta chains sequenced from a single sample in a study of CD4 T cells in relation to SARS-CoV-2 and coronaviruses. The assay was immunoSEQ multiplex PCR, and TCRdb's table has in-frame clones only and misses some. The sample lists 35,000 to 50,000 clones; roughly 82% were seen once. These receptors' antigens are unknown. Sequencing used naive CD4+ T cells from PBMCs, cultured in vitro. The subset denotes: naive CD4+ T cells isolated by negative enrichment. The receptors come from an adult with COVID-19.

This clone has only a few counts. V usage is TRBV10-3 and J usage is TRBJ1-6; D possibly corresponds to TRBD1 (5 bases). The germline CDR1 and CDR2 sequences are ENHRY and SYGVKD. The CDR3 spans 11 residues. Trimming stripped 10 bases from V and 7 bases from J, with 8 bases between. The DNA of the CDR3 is TGTGCCACCAGGGAAAATTCACCCCTCCACTTT. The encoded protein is CATRENSPLHF.

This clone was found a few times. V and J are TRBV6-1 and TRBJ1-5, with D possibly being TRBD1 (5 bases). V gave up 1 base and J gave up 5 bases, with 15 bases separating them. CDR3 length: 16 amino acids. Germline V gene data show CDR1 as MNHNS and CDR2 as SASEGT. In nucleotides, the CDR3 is TGTGCCAGCAGTGAAGAGGTCACGGGGGTTTATCAGCCCCAGCATTTT. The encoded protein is CASSEEVTGVYQPQHF.

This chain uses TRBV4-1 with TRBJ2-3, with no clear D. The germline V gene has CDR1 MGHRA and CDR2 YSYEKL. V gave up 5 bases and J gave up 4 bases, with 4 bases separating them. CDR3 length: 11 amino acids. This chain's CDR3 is CASSGPDTQYF. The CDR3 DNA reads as TGCGCCAGCAGCGGTCCAGATACGCAGTATTTT.

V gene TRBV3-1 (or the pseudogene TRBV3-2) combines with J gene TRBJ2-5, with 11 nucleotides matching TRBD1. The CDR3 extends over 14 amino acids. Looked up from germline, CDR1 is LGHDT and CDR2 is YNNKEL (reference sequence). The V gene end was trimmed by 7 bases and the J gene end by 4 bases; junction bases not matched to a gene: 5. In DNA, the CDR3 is TGTGCCAGCATGGACAGGGGGCAAGCAGAGACCCAGTACTTC. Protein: CASMDRGQAETQYF.

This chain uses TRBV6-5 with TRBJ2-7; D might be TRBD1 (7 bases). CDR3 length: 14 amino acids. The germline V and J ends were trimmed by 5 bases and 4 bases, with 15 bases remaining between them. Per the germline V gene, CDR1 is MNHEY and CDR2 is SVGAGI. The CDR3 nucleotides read TGTGCCAGCAGTACCAGGGGGGTGGGGTACGAGCAGTACTTC. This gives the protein CASSTRGVGYEQYF.

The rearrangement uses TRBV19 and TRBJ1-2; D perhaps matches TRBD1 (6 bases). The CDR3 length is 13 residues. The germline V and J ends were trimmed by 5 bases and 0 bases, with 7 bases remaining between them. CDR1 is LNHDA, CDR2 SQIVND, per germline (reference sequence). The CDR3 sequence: CASSYRANYGYTF. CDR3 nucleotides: TGTGCCAGTAGTTACAGGGCTAACTATGGCTACACCTTC.

In DNA form, the CDR3 reads TGTGCCAGCAGACAGGGCCTCTATGGCTACACCTTC. The encoded protein is CASRQGLYGYTF. The chain combines TRBV6-5 with TRBJ1-2, with D possibly being TRBD1 (6 bases). The V and J ends lost 6 bases and 4 bases respectively, with 9 bases between them. The CDR3 is made up of 12 amino acids. Looked up from germline, CDR1 is MNHEY and CDR2 is SVGAGI.

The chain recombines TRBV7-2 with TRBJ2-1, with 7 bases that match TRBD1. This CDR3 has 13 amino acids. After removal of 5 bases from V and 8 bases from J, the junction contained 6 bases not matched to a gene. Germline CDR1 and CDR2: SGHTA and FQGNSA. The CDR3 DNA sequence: TGTGCCAGCAGCCTGACAGGGTTCGATGAGCAGTTCTTC. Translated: CASSLTGFDEQFF.

The CDR3 coding sequence is TGTGCCAGCAGCTTGGGCGGGAGGGCCAAAGATGAGCAGTTCTTC. This sequence encodes CASSLGGRAKDEQFF. The genes are TRBV5-4 and TRBJ2-1; 9 positions agree with TRBD2. CDR3 length equals 15 residues. From germline, CDR1 is SGHNT and CDR2 YYREEE (reference sequence). V gave up 0 bases and J gave up 8 bases; unmatched junction bases: 6.

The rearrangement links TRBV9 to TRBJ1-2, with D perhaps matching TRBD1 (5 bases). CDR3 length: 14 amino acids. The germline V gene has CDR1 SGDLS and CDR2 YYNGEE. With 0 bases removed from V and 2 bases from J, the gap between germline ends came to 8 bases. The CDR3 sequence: CASSVATGNYGYTF. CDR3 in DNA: TGTGCCAGCAGCGTAGCTACAGGAAACTATGGCTACACCTTC.

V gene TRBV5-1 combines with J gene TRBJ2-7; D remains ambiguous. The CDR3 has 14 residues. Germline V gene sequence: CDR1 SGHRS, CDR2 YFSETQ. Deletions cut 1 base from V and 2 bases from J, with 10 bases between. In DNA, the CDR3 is TGCGCCAGCAGCTTGTATCCAGTAACCTACGAGCAGTACTTC. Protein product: CASSLYPVTYEQYF.

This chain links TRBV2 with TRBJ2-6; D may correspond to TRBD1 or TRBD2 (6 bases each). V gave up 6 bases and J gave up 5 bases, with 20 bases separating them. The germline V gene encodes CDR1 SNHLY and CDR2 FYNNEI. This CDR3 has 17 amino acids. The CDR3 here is CASSGGGAIHWANVLTF. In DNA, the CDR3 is TGTGCCAGCAGCGGGGGCGGGGCCATTCATTGGGCCAACGTCCTGACTTTC.

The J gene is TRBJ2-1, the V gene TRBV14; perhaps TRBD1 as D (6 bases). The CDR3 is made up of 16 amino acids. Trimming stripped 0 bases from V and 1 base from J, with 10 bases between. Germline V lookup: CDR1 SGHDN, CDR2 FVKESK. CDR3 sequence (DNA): TGTGCCAGCAGCCAAGATCTTGGACAGTCCTACAATGAGCAGTTCTTC. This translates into CASSQDLGQSYNEQFF.